These T cell receptor beta chains were read from a single sample in a study of blood T cell repertoires in COVID-19. Only in-frame clones appear in the TCRdb table, and some are missing; sequencing was by immunoSEQ multiplex PCR. The repertoire has roughly 200,000 clones, 85% of them found once; the top ten carry approximately 18%. Sequenced input: peripheral blood. These receptors were obtained from a person aged 70 to 85 with COVID-19, enrolled during active disease. The CDR3 runs from the conserved cysteine through the conserved F or W. Each record gives: J gene, clone size, D gene, V gene, CDR3 DNA, CDR3 protein. D genes are given only for firm matches. Expanded clones get a size class; other rows say once, few or many, or leave the size out.

>TRBJ2-7|.|TRBD2|TRBV7-8
TGTGCCAGCAGCTTAGCTAGCGGGGGGCTTTCCTACGAGCAGTACTTC
CASSLASGGLSYEQYF
>TRBJ1-5|.|.|TRBV29-1
TGCAGCGTTGAAGTACAGCCCAATCAGCCCCAGCATTTT
CSVEVQPNQPQHF
>TRBJ2-1|.|TRBD2|TRBV29-1
TGCAGCGTTGGGGCTCTAGCGGGAGGGCGGAATGAGCAGTTCTTC
CSVGALAGGRNEQFF
>TRBJ2-5|.|.|TRBV7-9
TGTGCCAGCAGCTCCTTAGCAGGGCAAGAGACCCAGTACTTC
CASSSLAGQETQYF
>TRBJ1-3|.|.|TRBV7-9
TGTGCCAGCAGCTTGTCTCAGGGCTTGGGAAACACCATATATTTT
CASSLSQGLGNTIYF
>TRBJ1-3|.|.|TRBV2
TGTGCCAGCAGTGTTGGGGGAGGGTGGAACACCATATATTTT
CASSVGGGWNTIYF
>TRBJ1-2|.|TRBD1|TRBV29-1
TGCAGCGGGGCCCCCCTACAGGGGCGCTATGGCTACACCTTC
CSGAPLQGRYGYTF
>TRBJ1-6|.|.|TRBV2
TGTGCCAGCAGTGAACTAGCCGCTGTTTCACCCCTCCACTTT
CASSELAAVSPLHF
>TRBJ2-1|.|.|TRBV7-3
TGTGCCAGCAGCTTAGTGGCGACAGGTGGAGATGAGCAGTTCTTC
CASSLVATGGDEQFF
>TRBJ2-7|.|TRBD2|TRBV5-1
TGCGCCAGCAGCCCGGACGCGGGGGGTTACGAGCAGTACTTC
CASSPDAGGYEQYF
>TRBJ2-5|.|TRBD1|TRBV4-3
TGCGCCAGCAGCCAGTCGGACAGGGGATCTATTTCGTTGGAGACCCAGTACTTC
CASSQSDRGSISLETQYF
>TRBJ2-1|.|TRBD2|TRBV2
TGTGCCAGCATTCTCGGGACTAGCGGGGTTGATGAGCAGTTCTTC
CASILGTSGVDEQFF
>TRBJ2-1|.|.|TRBV30
TGTGCCTGGAGTTCAAGCGGGCTATACAATGAGCAGTTCTTC
CAWSSSGLYNEQFF
>TRBJ1-2|.|.|TRBV4-3
TGCGCCAGCAGCCAAGGGGCCAGGGTGGAGGGTGGCTACACCTTC
CASSQGARVEGGYTF
>TRBJ2-3|.|TRBD1|TRBV28
TGTGCCAGCAGTCCCAGGGGGCAGAGAGATACGCAGTATTTT
CASSPRGQRDTQYF
>TRBJ1-6|.|TRBD1|TRBV5-1
TGCGCCAGCAGCTTGGAGGCTGGACAGGGGGCTTCACCCCTCCACTTT
CASSLEAGQGASPLHF
>TRBJ1-1|.|TRBD1|TRBV6-2/TRBV6-3
TGTGCCAGCAGTTTCGACAGGGGGCCGACTGAAGCTTTCTTT
CASSFDRGPTEAFF
>TRBJ2-3|.|.|TRBV5-4
TGTGCCAGCAGCTTGCCACCGGGACAGGGCGGGGGGACAGATACGCAGTATTTT
CASSLPPGQGGGTDTQYF
>TRBJ2-7|.|TRBD2|TRBV27
TGTGCCAGCAGTCCCCCGGGACTAGCGGGGGACGAGCAGTACTTC
CASSPPGLAGDEQYF
>TRBJ2-1|once|.|TRBV7-9
TGTGCCGGAGAGGAGGGGGCGGGCTATGAGCAGTTCTTC
CAGEEGAGYEQFF
>TRBJ2-3|.|.|TRBV7-2
TGTGCCAGCGGGGGGGGCAGGGACGGTCCAGATACGCAGTATTTT
CASGGGRDGPDTQYF
>TRBJ1-1|.|.|TRBV18
TGTGCCAGCTCACCGGGGGGGTCTGAAGCTTTCTTT
CASSPGGSEAFF